These 31 T cell receptor beta chains were sequenced from one sample in a study of T cell changes during pregnancy in multiple sclerosis. TCRdb's copy holds only in-frame clones and misses some; the assay was immunoSEQ multiplex PCR. The repertoire holds 100,000 or so clones, with 94% as singletons. Sample: peripheral blood, taken after pregnancy. The receptor set was obtained from a female donor in good health, enrolled as a control in a pregnancy study.

The chain has TRBV6-6 and TRBJ1-1, with 8 bases that match TRBD1. The V gene's germline CDR1 is MNHNY and CDR2 SVGAGI (reference sequence). The CDR3 loop spans 13 amino acids. V was pared by 7 bases and J by 4 bases, with 5 bases of the junction left unmatched. The CDR3 loop reads CASNSQGVTEAFF. DNA for the CDR3: TGTGCCAGCAATTCACAGGGGGTCACTGAAGCTTTCTTT.

V is TRBV13 and J is TRBJ2-5; D unclear. Trimming stripped 0 bases from V and 2 bases from J, with 10 bases between. Germline loops: CDR1 PRHDT, CDR2 FYEKMQ (reference sequence). The CDR3 is 15 amino acids. The CDR3 DNA reads as TGTGCCAGCAGCTTAGGCGCGGCAGCTCAAGAGACCCAGTACTTC. Translation gives CASSLGAAAQETQYF.

The chain carries TRBV29-1 and TRBJ1-2, with 10 bases identical to TRBD1. V shed 4 bases and J 8 bases; nucleotides not matched to a gene: 4. CDR1 and CDR2 from the germline V gene are SQVTM and ANQGSEA. This CDR3 comprises 12 residues. This chain's CDR3 is CSVGTGGRGYTF. The CDR3, as DNA: TGCAGCGTTGGGACAGGGGGGCGAGGCTACACCTTC.

The CDR3, as DNA: TGTGCCAGTAGTATAGGAGCGGGAGGGTTAAAGGAGCAGTTCTTC. Protein product: CASSIGAGGLKEQFF. The rearrangement uses TRBV19 and TRBJ2-1; 10 positions agree with TRBD2. Looked up from germline, CDR1 is LNHDA and CDR2 is SQIVND (reference sequence). V dropped 1 base and J dropped 10; count of bases not matched to a gene: 7. This CDR3 has 15 residues.

The rearrangement links TRBV6-4 to TRBJ1-5; 9 positions match TRBD1. This CDR3 is 18 amino acids long. V shed 7 bases and J 2 bases; nucleotides not matched to a gene: 15. Germline-derived CDR1 and CDR2 are MRHNA and SNTAGT. As DNA, the CDR3 is TGTGCCAGCATCCGAACCGGGACAGGGTGTCTTGGCAATCAGCCCCAGCATTTT. It is translated as CASIRTGTGCLGNQPQHF.

The rearrangement links TRBV18 to TRBJ2-2; 7 bases map to TRBD1. Trimming at V came to 5 bases and at J to 6 bases, leaving 9 bases not matched to a gene. This CDR3 spans 15 amino acids. CDR1 and CDR2 (germline): KGHSH, LQKENI. This chain's CDR3 is CASSTDRVPAGELFF. The CDR3 DNA reads as TGTGCCAGCTCAACAGACAGGGTTCCCGCCGGGGAGCTGTTTTTT.

This clone was seen only once. The genes are TRBV29-1 and TRBJ2-3, with 13 bases matching TRBD2. V was clipped by 7 bases and J by 2 bases; unmatched bases: 9. This CDR3 has 16 amino acids. Germline CDR1 SQVTM, CDR2 ANQGSEA. The CDR3 nucleotides read TGCAGCGCGGGGGGACTAGCGGGACCCTACACAGATACGCAGTATTTT. It encodes CSAGGLAGPYTDTQYF.

This rearrangement joins TRBV19 to TRBJ2-1, with 10 nucleotides matching TRBD2. Unmatched junction bases numbered 2, after V lost 6 bases and J lost 3 bases. This CDR3 has 14 amino acids. CDR1 LNHDA and CDR2 SQIVND come from the germline V gene (reference sequence). This CDR3 is CASSSSGSYNEQFF. DNA for the CDR3: TGTGCCAGTAGCTCTAGCGGGAGCTACAATGAGCAGTTCTTC.

This clone is a singleton in its sample. The chain employs TRBV15 and TRBJ2-3; 8 bases are shared with TRBD2. Trimming took 0 bases from V and 13 from J; bases not matched to a gene: 15. The germline CDR1 and CDR2 sequences are LNHNV and YYDKDF (reference sequence). This CDR3 contains 16 residues. This CDR3 is CATSRDRGAGVNVEYF. Written as DNA, the CDR3 is TGTGCCACCAGCAGAGATCGTGGAGCGGGAGTTAATGTGGAGTATTTT.

The chain links TRBV11-2 to TRBJ2-7; maybe TRBD1 (6 bases). V lost 5 bases to trimming and J lost 2 bases, with 13 bases between them. This CDR3 has 14 residues. From germline, CDR1 is SGHAT and CDR2 FQNNGV. CDR3 bases: TGTGCCAGCAGCCCAGGGGCAGGAACCTACGAGCAGTACTTC. It specifies CASSPGAGTYEQYF. The entire variable domain, with the rest obtained from reference TRBV11-2 and TRBJ2-7, is as follows: EAGVAQSPRYKIIEKRQSVAFWCNPISGHATLYWYQQILGQGPKLLIQFQNNGVVDDSQLPKDRFSAERLKGVDSTLKIQPAKLEDSAVYLCASSPGAGTYEQYFGPGTRLTVT.

This clone was picked up a small number of times. V and J are TRBV7-9 and TRBJ2-2, with TRBD1 as a possible D gene (6 bases). This CDR3 is built from 16 residues. Germline V gene data show CDR1 as SEHNR and CDR2 as FQNEAQ (reference sequence). The germline V and J ends were trimmed by 1 base and 3 bases, with 12 bases remaining between them. This chain's CDR3 is CASSLGRRTDTGELFF. In DNA, the CDR3 is TGTGCCAGCAGCTTAGGCCGGAGGACAGACACCGGGGAGCTGTTTTTT.

This clone was seen once. Here the CDR3 reads CASPSTGVSTDTQYF. The CDR3 bases are TGTGCCAGCCCCTCGACGGGAGTTAGCACAGATACGCAGTATTTT. The chain is built from TRBV6-1 and TRBJ2-3, with D possibly matching TRBD2 (6 bases). The V end was cut by 8 bases, the J end by 0 bases, with 15 bases between. The CDR3 consists of 15 residues. CDR1 and CDR2 from the germline V gene are MNHNS and SASEGT.

This sequence joins TRBV5-8 and TRBJ1-3; unclear D gene. The ends were cut back, 6 bases at V and 2 bases at J, with 15 bases in the middle. The CDR3 consists of 15 residues. Germline V gene lookup returns CDR1 SGHTS and CDR2 YDEGEE. CDR3 bases: TGTGCCAGCAATACCTGGTGGGAGACTGGAAACACCATATATTTT. This translates into CASNTWWETGNTIYF. Full variable domain (missing parts from reference TRBV5-8 and TRBJ1-3): EAGVTQSPTHLIKTRGQQATLRCSPISGHTSVYWYQQALGLGLQFLLWYDEGEERNRGNFPPRFSGRQFPNYSSELNVNALELEDSALYLCASNTWWETGNTIYFGEGSWLTVV.

This clone was observed a single time. J is TRBJ1-4 and V is TRBV7-2, with 9 positions matching TRBD1. Germline V gives CDR1 SGHTA, CDR2 FQGNSA. V was pared by 5 bases and J by 6 bases, with 7 bases of the junction left unmatched. This CDR3 comprises 15 residues. CDR3 coding DNA: TGTGCCAGCAGCATTACAGGGGGCGCTTATGAAAAACTGTTTTTT. Residues: CASSITGGAYEKLFF. Together with reference TRBV7-2 and TRBJ1-4, the CDR3 gives the full variable domain: GAGVSQSPSNKVTEKGKDVELRCDPISGHTALYWYRQSLGQGLEFLIYFQGNSAPDKSGLPSDRFSAERTGGSVSTLTIQRTQQEDSAVYLCASSITGGAYEKLFFGSGTQLSVL.

The chain employs TRBV18 and TRBJ2-1; 7 bases agree with TRBD2. Trimming at V came to 4 bases and at J to 10 bases, leaving 4 bases not matched to a gene. Germline V gives CDR1 KGHSH, CDR2 LQKENI. The CDR3 is 12 residues long. The chain's CDR3 is CASSLAGKEQFF. The CDR3 region has the DNA TGTGCCAGCTCACTAGCGGGTAAGGAGCAGTTCTTC.

The J gene is TRBJ1-2, the V gene TRBV16; D possibly corresponds to TRBD1 (6 bases). Trimming took 4 bases from V and 13 from J, leaving 13 bases between them. CDR3 length: 11 amino acids. The germline V gene encodes CDR1 KGHSY and CDR2 FQNENV. The CDR3 region is CASSRDIGSTF. The CDR3 DNA follows: TGTGCCAGCAGCCGGGACATCGGATCCACCTTC.

This chain joins TRBV15 and TRBJ2-5, with D tentatively TRBD1 (6 bases). There are 15 residues in the CDR3. The germline V gene encodes CDR1 LNHNV and CDR2 YYDKDF (reference sequence). The V end lost 0 bases, the J end lost 5 bases, and 13 bases lay between the germline ends. CDR3 coding DNA: TGTGCCACCAGCAGAGATCCGCAGGGGATCGAGACCCAGTACTTC. Protein: CATSRDPQGIETQYF.

The chain's CDR3 is CASSQAPRGHGYTF. CDR3 nucleotides: TGTGCCAGCAGCCAGGCCCCCAGGGGACATGGCTACACCTTC. The V call is TRBV7-2, the J call TRBJ1-2, with a possible D match to TRBD1 (6 bases). Trimming cost V 5 bases and J 6 bases, with 16 bases left between them. In germline, CDR1 is SGHTA, CDR2 FQGNSA. This CDR3 has 14 amino acids.

This clone has just a few counts. The chain combines TRBV28 with TRBJ2-3; TRBD1 matches 9 bases. V was pared by 5 bases and J by 8 bases, with 14 bases of the junction left unmatched. CDR3 length equals 16 residues. The germline CDR1 and CDR2 sequences are MDHEN and SYDVKM. The CDR3 region has the DNA TGTGCCAGCAGTAAACCGGGACAGGGAAAACATGGTACGCAGTATTTT. Translated, it gives CASSKPGQGKHGTQYF.

The chain couples TRBV7-2 to TRBJ2-7, with 9 bases identical to TRBD2. Germline CDR1 is SGHTA and CDR2 is FQGNSA. This CDR3 spans 16 amino acids. V was pared by 5 bases and J by 6 bases, with 14 bases of the junction left unmatched. This CDR3 reads CASSPLRLAAAREQYF. CDR3 DNA sequence: TGTGCCAGCAGCCCATTAAGACTAGCGGCCGCCCGCGAGCAGTACTTC.

This rearrangement joins TRBV23-1 to TRBJ1-2; 7 bases are shared with TRBD1. TRBV23-1 is assigned to the ORF class and has an uncertain function. Trimming at V came to 9 bases and at J to 4 bases, leaving 2 bases not matched to a gene. This CDR3 has 11 residues. Written as DNA, the CDR3 is TGCGCCAGTCGACAGGGCTATGGCTACACCTTC. It is translated as CASRQGYGYTF.

The gene calls are TRBV5-1 and TRBJ2-5; D possibly corresponds to TRBD2 (5 bases). Germline values: CDR1 SGHRS, CDR2 YFSETQ. V lost 0 bases, J lost 5 bases, and 8 bases lay in between. CDR3 length: 13 residues. CDR3 amino acids: CASSLELGETQYF. CDR3 coding DNA: TGCGCCAGCAGCTTGGAACTAGGGGAGACCCAGTACTTC.

The J gene is TRBJ2-7, the V gene TRBV14; TRBD1 aligns across 9 bases. The CDR3 extends over 16 amino acids. V gave up 0 bases and J gave up 7 bases; unmatched junction bases: 10. In germline, CDR1 is SGHDN, CDR2 FVKESK. The CDR3 bases are TGTGCCAGCAGCCAAGATCGGACAGGGGTTGTGAGGGAGCAGTACTTC. Translating gives CASSQDRTGVVREQYF.

The chain has TRBV30 and TRBJ2-6, with D unresolved. The CDR3 covers 15 residues. Trimming shortened V by 1 base and J by 4 bases, and 11 bases separated the two germline ends. Germline V CDR1 and CDR2: GTSNPN, SVGIG (reference sequence). CDR3 protein: CAWSGSSAGANVLTF. Written as DNA, the CDR3 is TGTGCCTGGAGTGGGAGTTCGGCGGGGGCCAACGTCCTGACTTTC.

The chain uses TRBV5-1 and TRBJ2-7, with D maybe TRBD2 (7 bases). V lost 7 bases to trimming and J lost 5 bases, with 16 bases between them. The CDR3 is made up of 13 amino acids. Germline loops: CDR1 SGHRS, CDR2 YFSETQ. The CDR3 nucleotides read TGCGCCAGCTCCGCGCGGGGGCCTGACGAGCAGTACTTC. This gives the protein CASSARGPDEQYF.

The rearrangement uses TRBV7-9 and TRBJ1-4; D unresolved. Germline V CDR1 and CDR2: SEHNR, FQNEAQ (reference sequence). Trimming removed 3 bases from V and 5 bases from J, with 10 bases in between. The CDR3 length is 14 residues. Written as DNA, the CDR3 is TGTGCCAGCAGCTTCTCAGGTCCCAATGAAAAACTGTTTTTT. Translating it yields CASSFSGPNEKLFF.

The rearrangement links TRBV7-9 to TRBJ2-2, with D maybe TRBD2 (5 bases). This CDR3 contains 14 residues. Germline assignment: CDR1 SEHNR and CDR2 FQNEAQ (reference sequence). Trimming took off 11 bases at V and 6 bases at J, with 19 bases between the two ends. In DNA form, the CDR3 reads TGTGCCCGATCCGTTGATCTAGCTTCCGGGGAGCTGTTTTTT. It is translated as CARSVDLASGELFF. The full variable domain, completed using reference TRBV7-9 and TRBJ2-2, is DTGVSQNPRHKITKRGQNVTFRCDPISEHNRLYWYRQTLGQGPEFLTYFQNEAQLEKSRLLSDRFSAERPKGSFSTLEIQRTEQGDSAMYLCARSVDLASGELFFGEGSRLTVL.

This clone was counted only a few times. The CDR3 bases are TGTGCCAGCTCTTACAGGGCGGACACTGAAGCTTTCTTT. This sequence encodes CASSYRADTEAFF. The chain couples TRBV18 to TRBJ1-1, with D maybe TRBD1 (6 bases). There are 13 residues in the CDR3. Trimming took off 6 bases at V and 3 bases at J, with 11 bases between the two ends. Germline CDR1 KGHSH, CDR2 LQKENI.

CDR3: CASSLTGGAEAFF. The CDR3 nucleotides read TGTGCCAGCAGCCTCACCGGGGGGGCTGAAGCTTTCTTT. The chain combines TRBV5-4 with TRBJ1-1; D is possibly TRBD1 (5 bases). The length of the CDR3 is 13 residues. Per germline, CDR1 SGHNT and CDR2 YYREEE (reference sequence). Trimming shortened V by 4 bases and J by 6 bases, and 13 bases separated the two germline ends.

V and J are TRBV28 and TRBJ2-3, with unresolved D. The V end lost 7 bases, the J end lost 5 bases, and 10 bases lay between the germline ends. The CDR3 contains 12 residues. CDR1 is MDHEN, CDR2 SYDVKM, per germline. CDR3 loop: CASMGHEDTQYF. CDR3 nucleotides: TGTGCCAGCATGGGCCATGAAGATACGCAGTATTTT. The whole variable domain, remainder taken from reference TRBV28 and TRBJ2-3, is DVKVTQSSRYLVKRTGEKVFLECVQDMDHENMFWYRQDPGLGLRLIYFSYDVKMKEKGDIPEGYSVSREKKERFSLILESASTNQTSMYLCASMGHEDTQYFGPGTRLTVL.

The chain is built from TRBV5-1 and TRBJ2-1; a weak D match, TRBD2 (6 bases). V gave up 5 bases and J gave up 3 bases, with 15 bases separating them. The germline gives CDR1 SGHRS, CDR2 YFSETQ. The CDR3 loop spans 15 amino acids. CDR3 nucleotides: TGCGCCAGCAGGTCTGGACTAATTGGCTACAATGAGCAGTTCTTC. This sequence encodes CASRSGLIGYNEQFF.